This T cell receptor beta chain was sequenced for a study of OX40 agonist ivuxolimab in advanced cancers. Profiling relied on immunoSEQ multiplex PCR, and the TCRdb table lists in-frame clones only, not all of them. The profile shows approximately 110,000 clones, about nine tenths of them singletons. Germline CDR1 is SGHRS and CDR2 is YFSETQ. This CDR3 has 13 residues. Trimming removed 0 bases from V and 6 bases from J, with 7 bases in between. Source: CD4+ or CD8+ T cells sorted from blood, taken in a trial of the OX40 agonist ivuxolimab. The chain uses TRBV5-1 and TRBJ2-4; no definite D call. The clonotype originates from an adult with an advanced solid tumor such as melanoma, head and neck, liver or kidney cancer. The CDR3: CASSLGSRNIQYF. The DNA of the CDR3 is TGCGCCAGCAGCTTGGGCAGTCGAAACATTCAGTACTTC.